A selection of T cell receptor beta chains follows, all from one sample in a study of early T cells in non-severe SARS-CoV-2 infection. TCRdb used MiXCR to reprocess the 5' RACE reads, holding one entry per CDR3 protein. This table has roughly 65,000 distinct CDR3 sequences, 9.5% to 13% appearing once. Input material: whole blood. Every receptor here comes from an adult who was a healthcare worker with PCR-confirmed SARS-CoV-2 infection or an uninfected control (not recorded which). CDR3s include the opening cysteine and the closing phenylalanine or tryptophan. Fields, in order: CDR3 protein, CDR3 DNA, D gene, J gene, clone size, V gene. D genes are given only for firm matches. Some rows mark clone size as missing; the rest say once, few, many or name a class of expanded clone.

cdr3_aa: CSVVPNAKNEQFF; cdr3_nt: TGCAGCGTTGTACCTAACGCTAAGAATGAGCAGTTCTTC; d_call: .; j_call: TRBJ2-1; clone_size: .; v_call: TRBV29-1
cdr3_aa: CASSLEDNTEAFF; cdr3_nt: TGCGCCAGCAGCTTGGAAGACAACACTGAAGCTTTCTTT; d_call: .; j_call: TRBJ1-1; clone_size: few; v_call: TRBV5-1
cdr3_aa: CASSLSPGAKNIQYF; cdr3_nt: TGTGCCAGCAGCTTATCCCCGGGAGCCAAAAACATTCAGTACTTC; d_call: .; j_call: TRBJ2-4; clone_size: few; v_call: TRBV11-2
cdr3_aa: CSARRSLNTEAFF; cdr3_nt: TGCAGTGCTAGGCGCAGCCTTAACACTGAAGCTTTCTTT; d_call: .; j_call: TRBJ1-1; clone_size: few; v_call: TRBV20-1
cdr3_aa: CASSPTGPPVGYTF; cdr3_nt: TGTGCCAGCAGCCCGACAGGCCCACCCGTTGGCTACACCTTC; d_call: .; j_call: TRBJ1-2; clone_size: .; v_call: TRBV7-2
cdr3_aa: CASSPEVASSYEQYF; cdr3_nt: TGTGCCAGCAGTCCAGAGGTAGCTAGTTCCTACGAGCAGTACTTC; d_call: .; j_call: TRBJ2-7; clone_size: few; v_call: TRBV6-2/TRBV6-3
cdr3_aa: CASSPGSYKLNTAVTGELFF; cdr3_nt: TGTGCCAGCTCACCAGGGTCCTATAAGCTTAACACCGCGGTCACCGGGGAGCTGTTTTTT; d_call: .; j_call: TRBJ2-2; clone_size: .; v_call: TRBV18
cdr3_aa: CASSEGQGQETQYF; cdr3_nt: TGTGCCAGCAGTGAGGGACAGGGCCAAGAGACCCAGTACTTC; d_call: TRBD1; j_call: TRBJ2-5; clone_size: many; v_call: TRBV2
cdr3_aa: CASSPDNRVRTIEAFF; cdr3_nt: TGCGCCAGCAGCCCCGATAACAGGGTGAGAACCATTGAAGCTTTCTTT; d_call: .; j_call: TRBJ1-1; clone_size: .; v_call: TRBV5-1
cdr3_aa: CASSPRGGVEEKLFF; cdr3_nt: TGTGCCAGCTCGCCTCGGGGAGGAGTGGAGGAAAAACTGTTTTTT; d_call: .; j_call: TRBJ1-4; clone_size: many; v_call: TRBV18
cdr3_aa: CASSAASGNYNEQFF; cdr3_nt: TGCGCCAGCAGCGCAGCTAGCGGGAACTACAATGAGCAGTTCTTC; d_call: TRBD2; j_call: TRBJ2-1; clone_size: .; v_call: TRBV5-1
cdr3_aa: CASRTGYSETQYF; cdr3_nt: TGCGCCAGCAGAACAGGGTATTCAGAGACCCAGTACTTC; d_call: .; j_call: TRBJ2-5; clone_size: few; v_call: TRBV5-1
cdr3_aa: CASSGGREQYF; cdr3_nt: TGTGCCAGCAGTGGAGGGCGCGAGCAGTACTTC; d_call: .; j_call: TRBJ2-7; clone_size: many; v_call: TRBV12-3/TRBV12-4
cdr3_aa: CASSLEGGAYNEQFF; cdr3_nt: TGCGCCAGCAGCTTGGAGGGGGGCGCCTACAATGAGCAGTTCTTC; d_call: .; j_call: TRBJ2-1; clone_size: few; v_call: TRBV5-1
cdr3_aa: CASSYSTSGNQPQHF; cdr3_nt: TGTGCCAGCAGTTACTCGACATCCGGTAATCAGCCCCAGCATTTT; d_call: .; j_call: TRBJ1-5; clone_size: many; v_call: TRBV6-2/TRBV6-3
cdr3_aa: CASSLEGIYF; cdr3_nt: TGTGCCAGCAGCTTAGAGGGGATATACTTC; d_call: .; j_call: TRBJ1-2; clone_size: .; v_call: TRBV7-9
cdr3_aa: CSVEGERVYNEQFF; cdr3_nt: TGCAGCGTTGAGGGGGAGCGGGTGTACAATGAGCAGTTCTTC; d_call: .; j_call: TRBJ2-1; clone_size: .; v_call: TRBV29-1
cdr3_aa: CASSQGGGYWSYTDTQYF; cdr3_nt: TGTGCCAGCAGCCAAGGCGGGGGATATTGGAGCTACACAGATACGCAGTATTTT; d_call: TRBD2; j_call: TRBJ2-3; clone_size: few; v_call: TRBV14
cdr3_aa: CASRSDVANTGELFF; cdr3_nt: TGTGCCAGCAGGTCCGATGTCGCGAACACCGGGGAGCTGTTTTTT; d_call: .; j_call: TRBJ2-2; clone_size: few; v_call: TRBV6-1
cdr3_aa: CASSLSGEKLFF; cdr3_nt: TGTGCCAGCAGCTTGAGTGGTGAAAAACTGTTTTTT; d_call: .; j_call: TRBJ1-4; clone_size: .; v_call: TRBV12-3/TRBV12-4
cdr3_aa: CASSPGLAGGRVEQYF; cdr3_nt: TGTGCCAGCTCGCCCGGACTAGCGGGAGGTCGGGTCGAGCAGTACTTC; d_call: TRBD2; j_call: TRBJ2-7; clone_size: few; v_call: TRBV18
cdr3_aa: CAISVAVNYGYTF; cdr3_nt: TGTGCCATCAGTGTCGCAGTCAACTATGGCTACACCTTC; d_call: .; j_call: TRBJ1-2; clone_size: .; v_call: TRBV10-3
cdr3_aa: CSASGGGDYEQYF; cdr3_nt: TGCAGTGCTAGCGGCGGGGGCGACTACGAGCAGTACTTC; d_call: .; j_call: TRBJ2-7; clone_size: few; v_call: TRBV20-1
cdr3_aa: CASGGDGSNEKLFF; cdr3_nt: TGTGCCAGCGGGGGGGACGGATCTAATGAAAAACTGTTTTTT; d_call: .; j_call: TRBJ1-4; clone_size: many; v_call: TRBV12-3/TRBV12-4